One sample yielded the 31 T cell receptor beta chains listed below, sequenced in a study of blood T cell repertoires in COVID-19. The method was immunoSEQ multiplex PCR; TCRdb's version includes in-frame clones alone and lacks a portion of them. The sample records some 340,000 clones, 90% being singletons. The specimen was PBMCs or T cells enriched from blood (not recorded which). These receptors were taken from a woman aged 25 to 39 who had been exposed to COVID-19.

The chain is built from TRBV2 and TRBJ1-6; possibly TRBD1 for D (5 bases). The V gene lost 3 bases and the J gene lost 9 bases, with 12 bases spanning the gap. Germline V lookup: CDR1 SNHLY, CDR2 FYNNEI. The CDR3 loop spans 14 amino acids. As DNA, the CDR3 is TGTGCCAGCAGTGAGCAGGGATGGAGTTCACCCCTCCACTTT. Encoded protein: CASSEQGWSSPLHF.

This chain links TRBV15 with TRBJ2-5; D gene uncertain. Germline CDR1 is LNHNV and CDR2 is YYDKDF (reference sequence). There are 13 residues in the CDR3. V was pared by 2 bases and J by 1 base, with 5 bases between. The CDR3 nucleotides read TGTGCCACCAGCAGACAGTTCCAAGAGACCCAGTACTTC. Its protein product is CATSRQFQETQYF.

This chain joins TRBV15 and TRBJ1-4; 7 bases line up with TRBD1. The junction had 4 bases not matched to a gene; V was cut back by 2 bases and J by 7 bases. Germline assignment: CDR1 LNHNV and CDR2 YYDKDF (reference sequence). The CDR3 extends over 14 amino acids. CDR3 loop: CATSRQGVGEKLFF. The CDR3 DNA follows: TGTGCCACCAGCAGACAGGGGGTGGGTGAAAAACTGTTTTTT.

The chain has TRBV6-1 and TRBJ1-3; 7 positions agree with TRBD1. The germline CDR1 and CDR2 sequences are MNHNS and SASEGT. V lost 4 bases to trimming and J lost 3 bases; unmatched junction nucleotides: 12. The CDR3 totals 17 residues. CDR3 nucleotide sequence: TGTGCCAGCAGTGCCGGCCTCGGGACAGCGAGTGGAAACACCATATATTTT. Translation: CASSAGLGTASGNTIYF.

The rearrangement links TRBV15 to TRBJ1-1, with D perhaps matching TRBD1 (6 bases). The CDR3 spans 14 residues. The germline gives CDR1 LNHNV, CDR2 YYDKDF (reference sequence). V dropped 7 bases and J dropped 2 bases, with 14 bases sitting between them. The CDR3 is CATTLLQGNTEAFF. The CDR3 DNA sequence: TGTGCCACCACCCTGCTACAGGGAAACACTGAAGCTTTCTTT.

The CDR3: CASSVGGGGGANVLTF. CDR3 nucleotide sequence: TGTGCCAGCAGCGTAGGAGGGGGTGGCGGGGCCAACGTCCTGACTTTC. The gene calls are TRBV9 and TRBJ2-6, with D maybe TRBD1 (6 bases). The germline V and J ends were trimmed by 0 bases and 4 bases, with 11 bases remaining between them. Germline lookup yields CDR1 SGDLS and CDR2 YYNGEE. The CDR3 covers 16 residues.

The CDR3 region has the DNA TGTGCCATCAGCATCAGGGATACTGAAGCTTTCTTT. It yields the protein CAISIRDTEAFF. The V gene is TRBV10-3, the J gene TRBJ1-1, with D maybe TRBD1 (5 bases). Germline V gene data show CDR1 as ENHRY and CDR2 as SYGVKD. CDR3 length equals 12 residues. The ends were cut back, 6 bases at V and 5 bases at J, with 10 bases in the middle.

CDR3 region: CAWSTGSRVTLHF. CDR3 DNA sequence: TGTGCCTGGAGCACAGGGTCCAGAGTTACCCTCCACTTT. The chain uses TRBV30 and TRBJ1-6; D is perhaps TRBD1 (6 bases). The CDR3 totals 13 residues. V lost 3 bases to trimming and J lost 14 bases, with 17 bases between them. Germline CDR1 GTSNPN, CDR2 SVGIG (reference sequence).

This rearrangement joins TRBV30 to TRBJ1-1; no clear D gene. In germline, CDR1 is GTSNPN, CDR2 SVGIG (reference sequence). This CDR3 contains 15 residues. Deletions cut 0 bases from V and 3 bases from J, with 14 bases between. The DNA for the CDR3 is TGTGCCTGGAGTGTGGGCTTGGGTCAGCACACTGAAGCTTTCTTT. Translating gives CAWSVGLGQHTEAFF. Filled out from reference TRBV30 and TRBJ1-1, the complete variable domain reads SQTIHQWPATLVQPVGSPLSLECTVEGTSNPNLYWYRQAAGRGLQLLFYSVGIGQISSEVPQNLSASRPQDRQFILSSKKLLLSDSGFYLCAWSVGLGQHTEAFFGQGTRLTVV.

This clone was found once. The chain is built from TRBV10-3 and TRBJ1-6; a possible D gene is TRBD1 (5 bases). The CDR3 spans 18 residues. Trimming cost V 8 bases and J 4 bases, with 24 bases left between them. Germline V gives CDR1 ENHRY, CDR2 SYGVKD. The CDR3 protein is CAIRSATESYLYNSPLHF. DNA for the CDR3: TGTGCCATCCGGTCGGCGACAGAGAGCTACTTATATAATTCACCCCTCCACTTT.

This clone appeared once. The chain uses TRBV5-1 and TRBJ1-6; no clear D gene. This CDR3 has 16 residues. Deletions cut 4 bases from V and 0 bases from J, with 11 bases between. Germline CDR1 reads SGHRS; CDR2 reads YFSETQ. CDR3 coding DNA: TGCGCCAGCAGCGTAGACACGCGCTCCTATAATTCACCCCTCCACTTT. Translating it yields CASSVDTRSYNSPLHF.

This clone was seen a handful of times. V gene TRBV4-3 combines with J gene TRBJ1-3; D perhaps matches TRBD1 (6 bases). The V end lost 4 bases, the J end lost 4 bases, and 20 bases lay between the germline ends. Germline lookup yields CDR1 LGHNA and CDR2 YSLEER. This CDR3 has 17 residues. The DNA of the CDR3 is TGCGCCAGCAGCCCCAGACGGGACACAGTCTCGGGAAACACCATATATTTT. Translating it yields CASSPRRDTVSGNTIYF.

The CDR3 region is CAWATGTGNTIYF. CDR3 nucleotide sequence: TGTGCCTGGGCCACAGGGACTGGAAACACCATATATTTT. V usage is TRBV30 and J usage is TRBJ1-3, with D perhaps TRBD1 (6 bases). The germline V gene has CDR1 GTSNPN and CDR2 SVGIG (reference sequence). Trimming removed 5 bases from V and 2 bases from J, with 10 bases in between. The CDR3 spans 13 residues.

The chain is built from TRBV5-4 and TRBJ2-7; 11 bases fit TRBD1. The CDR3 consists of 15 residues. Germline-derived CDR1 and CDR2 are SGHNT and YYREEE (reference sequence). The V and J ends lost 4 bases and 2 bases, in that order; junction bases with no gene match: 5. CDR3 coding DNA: TGTGCCAGCAGCCCCGGACAGGGGGCGGCCTACGAGCAGTACTTC. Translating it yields CASSPGQGAAYEQYF.

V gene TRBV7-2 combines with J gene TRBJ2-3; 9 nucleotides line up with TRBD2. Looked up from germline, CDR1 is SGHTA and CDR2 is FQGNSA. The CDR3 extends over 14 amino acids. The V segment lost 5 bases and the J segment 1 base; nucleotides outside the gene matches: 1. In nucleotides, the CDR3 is TGTGCCAGCAGCAGACTAGCGGGCACAGATACGCAGTATTTT. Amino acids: CASSRLAGTDTQYF. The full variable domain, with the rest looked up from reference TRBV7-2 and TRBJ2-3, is GAGVSQSPSNKVTEKGKDVELRCDPISGHTALYWYRQSLGQGLEFLIYFQGNSAPDKSGLPSDRFSAERTGGSVSTLTIQRTQQEDSAVYLCASSRLAGTDTQYFGPGTRLTVL.

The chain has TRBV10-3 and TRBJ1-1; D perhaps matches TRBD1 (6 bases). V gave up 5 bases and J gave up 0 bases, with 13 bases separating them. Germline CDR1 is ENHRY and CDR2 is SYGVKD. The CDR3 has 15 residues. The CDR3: CAISPQGQMNTEAFF. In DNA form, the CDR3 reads TGTGCCATCAGTCCACAGGGACAAATGAACACTGAAGCTTTCTTT.

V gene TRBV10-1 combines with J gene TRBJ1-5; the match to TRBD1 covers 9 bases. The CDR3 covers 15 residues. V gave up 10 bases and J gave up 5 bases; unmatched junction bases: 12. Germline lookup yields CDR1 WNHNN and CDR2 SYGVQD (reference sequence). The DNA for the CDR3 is TGCGCCATCTACAGGCCCGGGACAGGGCATCAGCCCCAGCATTTT. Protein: CAIYRPGTGHQPQHF.

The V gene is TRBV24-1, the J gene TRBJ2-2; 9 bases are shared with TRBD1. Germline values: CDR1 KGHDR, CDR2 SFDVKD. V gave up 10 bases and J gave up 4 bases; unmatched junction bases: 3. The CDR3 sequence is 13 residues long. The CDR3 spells CATGTGSTGELFF. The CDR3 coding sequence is TGTGCCACTGGGACAGGGAGCACCGGGGAGCTGTTTTTT.

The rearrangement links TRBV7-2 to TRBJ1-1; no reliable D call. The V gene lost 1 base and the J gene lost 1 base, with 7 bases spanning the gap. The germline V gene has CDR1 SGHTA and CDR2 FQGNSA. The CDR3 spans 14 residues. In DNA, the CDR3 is TGTGCCAGCAGCTTAGTCCCCAGGAACACTGAAGCTTTCTTT. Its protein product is CASSLVPRNTEAFF. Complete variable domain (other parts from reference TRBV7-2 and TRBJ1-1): GAGVSQSPSNKVTEKGKDVELRCDPISGHTALYWYRQSLGQGLEFLIYFQGNSAPDKSGLPSDRFSAERTGGSVSTLTIQRTQQEDSAVYLCASSLVPRNTEAFFGQGTRLTVV.

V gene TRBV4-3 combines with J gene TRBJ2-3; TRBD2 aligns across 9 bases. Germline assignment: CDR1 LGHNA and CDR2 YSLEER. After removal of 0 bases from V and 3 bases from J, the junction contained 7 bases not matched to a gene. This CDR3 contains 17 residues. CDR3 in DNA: TGCGCCAGCAGCCAAGATTCAGCGGGGGGCGATACAGATACGCAGTATTTT. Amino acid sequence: CASSQDSAGGDTDTQYF.

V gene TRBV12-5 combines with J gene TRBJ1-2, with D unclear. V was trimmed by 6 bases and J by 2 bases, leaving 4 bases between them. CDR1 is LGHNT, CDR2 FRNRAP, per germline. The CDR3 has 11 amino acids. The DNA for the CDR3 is TGTGCTAGTGGCGAGAACTATGGCTACACCTTC. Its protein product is CASGENYGYTF.

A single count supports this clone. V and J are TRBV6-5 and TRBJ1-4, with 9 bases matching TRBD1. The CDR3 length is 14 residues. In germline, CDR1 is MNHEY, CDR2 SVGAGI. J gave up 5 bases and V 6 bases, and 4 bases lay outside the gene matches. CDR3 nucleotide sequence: TGTGCCAGCAGGCCCGGACAGGGGAATGAAAAACTGTTTTTT. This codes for CASRPGQGNEKLFF.

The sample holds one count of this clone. CDR3 nucleotides: TGCAGCGTTGAAGAGGGGGGACAGTACACCGGGGAGCTGTTTTTT. Protein: CSVEEGGQYTGELFF. The V and J genes are TRBV29-1 and TRBJ2-2; tentatively, D is TRBD1 (7 bases). V lost 0 bases to trimming and J lost 3 bases, with 11 bases between them. The CDR3 consists of 15 residues. Germline values: CDR1 SQVTM, CDR2 ANQGSEA.

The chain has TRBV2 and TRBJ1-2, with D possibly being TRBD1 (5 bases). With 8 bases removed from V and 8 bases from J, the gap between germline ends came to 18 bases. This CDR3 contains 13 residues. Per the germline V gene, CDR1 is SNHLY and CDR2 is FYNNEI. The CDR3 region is CASVPQGVEGYTF. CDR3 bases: TGTGCCAGCGTCCCCCAAGGGGTCGAGGGCTACACCTTC.

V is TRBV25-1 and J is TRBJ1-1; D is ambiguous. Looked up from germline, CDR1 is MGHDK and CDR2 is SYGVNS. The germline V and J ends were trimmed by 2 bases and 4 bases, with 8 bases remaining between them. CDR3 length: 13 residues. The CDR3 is CASSETVATEAFF. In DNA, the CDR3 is TGTGCCAGCAGTGAAACCGTAGCCACTGAAGCTTTCTTT.

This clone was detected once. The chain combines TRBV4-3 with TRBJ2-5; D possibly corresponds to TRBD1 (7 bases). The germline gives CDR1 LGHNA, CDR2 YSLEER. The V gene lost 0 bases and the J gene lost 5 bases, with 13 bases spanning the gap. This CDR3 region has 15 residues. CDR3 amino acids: CASSQERQGGETQYF. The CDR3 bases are TGCGCCAGCAGCCAAGAAAGACAGGGAGGCGAGACCCAGTACTTC.

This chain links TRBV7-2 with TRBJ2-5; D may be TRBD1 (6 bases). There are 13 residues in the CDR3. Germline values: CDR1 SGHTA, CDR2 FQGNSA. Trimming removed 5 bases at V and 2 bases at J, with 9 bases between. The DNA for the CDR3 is TGTGCCAGCAGCCGGGGACATCAAGAGACCCAGTACTTC. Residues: CASSRGHQETQYF. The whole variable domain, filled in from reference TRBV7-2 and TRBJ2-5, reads GAGVSQSPSNKVTEKGKDVELRCDPISGHTALYWYRQSLGQGLEFLIYFQGNSAPDKSGLPSDRFSAERTGGSVSTLTIQRTQQEDSAVYLCASSRGHQETQYFGPGTRLLVL.

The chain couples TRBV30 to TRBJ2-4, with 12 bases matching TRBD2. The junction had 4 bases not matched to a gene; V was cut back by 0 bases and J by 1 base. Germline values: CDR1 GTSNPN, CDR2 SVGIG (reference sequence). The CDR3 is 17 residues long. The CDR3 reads CAWSVLGTSGAKNIQYF. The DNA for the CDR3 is TGTGCCTGGAGTGTACTGGGGACTAGCGGGGCCAAAAACATTCAGTACTTC.

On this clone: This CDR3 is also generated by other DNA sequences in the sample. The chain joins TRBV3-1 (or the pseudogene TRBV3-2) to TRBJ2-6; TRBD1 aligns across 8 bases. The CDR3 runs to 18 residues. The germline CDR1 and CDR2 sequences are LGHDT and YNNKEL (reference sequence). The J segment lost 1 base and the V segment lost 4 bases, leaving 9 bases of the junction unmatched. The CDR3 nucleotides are TGTGCCAGCAGCCCGCCCGGACAGGGAGTATCTGGGGCCAACGTCCTGACTTTC. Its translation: CASSPPGQGVSGANVLTF.

This chain's CDR3 is CASTRDRGSDEKLFF. CDR3 DNA: TGTGCCAGTACCCGGGACAGGGGTTCGGATGAAAAACTGTTTTTT. The genes are TRBV2 and TRBJ1-4; 10 bases line up with TRBD1. The J segment lost 6 bases and the V segment lost 9 bases, leaving 10 bases of the junction unmatched. This CDR3 comprises 15 residues. The V gene's germline CDR1 is SNHLY and CDR2 FYNNEI.

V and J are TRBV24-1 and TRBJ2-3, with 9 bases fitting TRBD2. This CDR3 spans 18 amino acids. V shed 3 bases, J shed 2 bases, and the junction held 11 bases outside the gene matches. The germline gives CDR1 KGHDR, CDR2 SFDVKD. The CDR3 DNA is TGTGCCACCAGTGATGACTTGGGGAGCGGGGGGTTCACAGATACGCAGTATTTT. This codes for CATSDDLGSGGFTDTQYF.